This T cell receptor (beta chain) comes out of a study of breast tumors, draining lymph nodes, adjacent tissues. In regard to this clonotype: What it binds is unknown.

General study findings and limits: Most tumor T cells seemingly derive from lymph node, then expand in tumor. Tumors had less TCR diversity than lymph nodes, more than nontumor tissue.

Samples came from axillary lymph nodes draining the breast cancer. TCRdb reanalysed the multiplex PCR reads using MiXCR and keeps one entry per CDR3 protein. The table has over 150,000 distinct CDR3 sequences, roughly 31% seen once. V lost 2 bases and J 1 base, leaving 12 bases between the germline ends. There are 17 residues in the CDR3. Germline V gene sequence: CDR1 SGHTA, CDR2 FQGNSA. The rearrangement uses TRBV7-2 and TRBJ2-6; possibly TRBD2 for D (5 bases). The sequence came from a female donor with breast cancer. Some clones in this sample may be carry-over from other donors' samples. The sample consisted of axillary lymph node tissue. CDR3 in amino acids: CASSLFSASSGANVLTF. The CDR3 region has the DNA TGTGCCAGCAGCTTATTTAGCGCCTCTTCTGGGGCCAACGTCCTGACTTTC.